Sequencing of this T cell receptor (beta chain) was carried out in a study of CD8+ T cells in alopecia areata. Study-level background: Treated patients swallowed 5 to 10 mg of oral tofacitinib twice daily.

Germline V gene lookup returns CDR1 SGHRS and CDR2 YFSETQ. This CDR3 contains 15 residues. The trim removed 4 bases at V and 6 bases at J, leaving 12 bases unmatched. A remark on this clone: What it binds is unknown.

Overall study results and limits: Normal skin's resident alphabeta T cells are also sequenced in scalp samples. TCR sharing was clearer in mice than between patients, perhaps partly owing to patient HLA diversity.

From PBMCs, CD4+ and CD8+ T cells were sorted. Sequencing templates came from extracted RNA that was reverse transcribed into cDNA. Using immunoSEQ multiplex PCR, the repertoire was profiled, and TCRdb retains in-frame clones only, with some absent. The repertoire holds roughly 130,000 clones, with approximately 53% as singletons. The clonotype comes from a human donor with alopecia areata. V is TRBV5-1 and J is TRBJ2-7; 8 nucleotides agree with TRBD2. Sequenced material: CD4+ T cells sorted from blood, taken at week 0. The CDR3 DNA reads as TGCGCCAGCAGCGGTAGCGGGAAAGCGGTTCCCGAGCAGTACTTC. This sequence encodes CASSGSGKAVPEQYF.